Each of the 5 T cell receptor beta chains below was sequenced from the same sample in a study of brain T cells in children with intractable seizures. Libraries were prepared by immunoSEQ multiplex PCR; TCRdb keeps only in-frame clonotypes and omits some of them. The table has tens of thousands of clones, 95% to 97% seen once. The sample was peripheral blood, taken at surgery. These receptors were collected from a boy younger than two with focal cortical dysplasia and intractable seizures.

V usage is TRBV6-1 and J usage is TRBJ2-1, with D perhaps being TRBD1 or TRBD2 (6 bases each). V was shortened by 2 bases and J by 10 bases, with 12 bases between the two germline ends. The CDR3 contains 13 residues. Per germline, CDR1 MNHNS and CDR2 SASEGT. In nucleotides, the CDR3 is TGTGCCAGCAGTGAATTCGGGGGCCAAGAGCAGTTCTTC. It is translated as CASSEFGGQEQFF.

The chain is built from TRBV4-1 and TRBJ2-7, with 9 bases lining up with TRBD2. Unmatched junction bases numbered 8, after V lost 0 bases and J lost 8 bases. The CDR3 sequence is 15 residues long. Germline CDR1 and CDR2: MGHRA and YSYEKL. DNA for the CDR3: TGCGCCAGCAGCCAAGACATAGCGGGAGACGGTAAGCAGTACTTC. As protein: CASSQDIAGDGKQYF.

The chain recombines TRBV5-5 with TRBJ1-1; the D is unclear. Trimming took off 4 bases at V and 1 base at J, with 11 bases between the two ends. Looked up from germline, CDR1 is SGHKS and CDR2 is YYEKEE (reference sequence). This CDR3 has 14 amino acids. The CDR3 DNA is TGTGCCAGCAGCCCGGAGGCAGGGAACACTGAAGCTTTCTTT. Amino acid sequence: CASSPEAGNTEAFF.

The chain combines TRBV5-1 with TRBJ1-5; perhaps TRBD1 as D (6 bases). Looked up from germline, CDR1 is SGHRS and CDR2 is YFSETQ. The V end lost 0 bases, the J end lost 5 bases, and 12 bases lay between the germline ends. The CDR3 consists of 15 residues. The CDR3 here is CASSLEVGADQPQHF. The CDR3 bases are TGCGCCAGCAGCTTGGAAGTGGGGGCCGATCAGCCCCAGCATTTT.

The chain is built from TRBV4-3 and TRBJ2-1; 9 nucleotides line up with TRBD2. The CDR3 contains 15 residues. Germline V lookup: CDR1 LGHNA, CDR2 YSLEER. Germline trimming cut 1 base from V and 7 bases from J; bases unmatched to any gene: 5. The CDR3 here is CASSQAGTSRNEQFF. CDR3 bases: TGCGCCAGCAGCCAAGCCGGGACTAGCAGAAATGAGCAGTTCTTC.